The present T cell receptor beta chain was sequenced within a study of T cells after yellow fever vaccination. This clonotype was observed at least ten times. From the 5' RACE reads, TCRdb called clonotypes with MiXCR, one entry per CDR3 protein. The profile covers some 320,000 distinct CDR3 sequences, with roughly 4.3% appearing a single time and around 23% taken by the ten largest. This CDR3 is built from 14 residues. After removal of 5 bases from V and 6 bases from J, the junction contained 6 bases not matched to a gene. Source: PBMCs, taken 5 days after the yellow fever booster vaccination. V is TRBV12-3 or TRBV12-4 and J is TRBJ2-3; 9 bases fit TRBD2. The sequence came from a man aged 18 to 29 who received the YFV17D yellow fever vaccine. CDR3 in amino acids: CASSAAGGHDTQYF. CDR3 bases: TGTGCCAGCAGTGCCGCGGGGGGGCACGATACGCAGTATTTT.